This entry describes one T cell receptor beta chain. This sample is drawn from a study of blood T cell repertoires in COVID-19. Study summary: From T cells, B-cell-depleted T cells, or PBMCs came the material, which was cDNA or gDNA.

CDR3 length: 15 amino acids. V lost 5 bases to trimming and J lost 5 bases, with 17 bases between them. Germline V CDR1 and CDR2: SGHVS, FQNEAQ. Original processing notes: Nucleated cell number was recorded as an estimate derived from reference gene primer amplification. Profiled with immunoSEQ multiplex PCR; TCRdb holds only in-frame clones, not every one. D and trimming were read from the DNA, whereas the V and J calls and clone size are those reported in that table. The data hold 200,000 to 300,000 clones, with about 87% observed a single time. The chain employs TRBV7-8 and TRBJ2-3; D gene ambiguous. The sample consisted of peripheral blood. The TCR was taken from a human donor in a cohort sampled during active COVID-19. This chain's CDR3 is CASSPPASFLDTQYF. CDR3 in DNA: TGTGCCAGCAGCCCACCGGCTAGTTTCTTAGATACGCAGTATTTT. The full variable domain, completed using reference TRBV7-8 and TRBJ2-3, is GAGVSQSPRYKVAKRGQDVALRCDPISGHVSLFWYQQALGQGPEFLTYFQNEAQLDKSGLPSDRFFAERPEGSVSTLKIQRTQQEDSAVYLCASSPPASFLDTQYFGPGTRLTVL.